This T cell receptor (beta chain) was identified during a study of long-term antiretroviral therapy in people with HIV (dated by TCRdb to between 2021 and 2024). For context, the study as a whole: The earliest samples were collected roughly a decade before the 2015 WHO recommendation for immediate ART, at a time when ART was usually postponed until CD4 counts fell. A retrospective serial study tested whether ART initiation and durable HIV suppression were associated with changes in peripheral blood TRB repertoire composition and diversity. Of the roughly 30 participants with HIV, roughly twelve were female. A total of 192 cryopreserved PBMC samples came from around 30 adults with confirmed HIV infection and were collected serially over a mean of roughly six years (range 1-12). No cross-contamination during QIAcube processing turned up in test extractions that ran a monoclonal T-cell line alongside more than 30 polyclonal samples.

Inclusion was restricted to participants for whom at least one PBMC sample before ART initiation and at least two post-ART samples were available. Every participant with HIV received treatment in the United States of America. Before DNA extraction, cryopreserved samples of roughly 1-10 million PBMC were thawed and washed. At the time of the earliest PBMC sample, participants with HIV were aged between roughly 20 and 55 years. PBMC samples were contributed by each participant from 1-4 timepoints before ART initiation and 2-8 timepoints after ART initiation, with a median of 7 samples. For every participant, serial HIV viral load, CD4+ T-cell count, ART history and demographic data were obtained. Genomic DNA was extracted from unsorted PBMC with a Qiagen kit on a QIAcube, with processing performed in batches of 12 samples. Overall results and qualifications from the work: Inferences about post-ART repertoire changes are limited because no data were available on ART adherence, viral resistance or therapy changes. The repertoire was dominated across all time points by expanded TRB clones identified before ART initiation, although this dominance was seen to fluctuate and to decrease in many PLHIV after ART. Unsorted PBMC were profiled instead of sorted CD4+ and CD8+ T cells because pre-ART samples had limited cell numbers. ART initiation was associated with a significant increase in TRB diversity, but diversity stayed significantly below transplant donor controls even after long-term ART. CDR3 length ranges in HIV repertoires were narrower than in controls, and network structure suggested an antigen-experienced repertoire with only a slight naive shift after ART. The samples span the years 2004 to 2017, and the ART regimens used may be less effective than current regimens. Since PBMC availability was limited, sequencing covered only the TCR beta chain, with no alpha chain pairing.

The immunoSEQ hsTCRB v3.0 assay was used at survey level resolution to sequence the TRB variable region. The target sequencing depth for TRB was roughly 40,000-50,000 T-cell genomes per sample. An Illumina MiSeq with a v3 150-cycle kit was used to sequence the pooled TRB libraries. In the source study's methods: Repertoire analysis ran in R within a reproducible Nextflow workflow covering QC, data transformation and analysis. LymphoSeq2, an R package for exploring AIRR-Seq data, was used to implement custom analyses. After excluding several samples that yielded fewer than 5000 total TRB sequences, approximately 180 HIV repertoires remained for analysis. Among the 180 to 200 retained HIV repertoires, 55 to 65 were collected before ART initiation and around 130 after ART initiation. Repertoires were downsampled to 5000 TRB nucleotide sequences, with summary statistics averaged over 100 downsampling iterations. Only TRB sequences with CDR3 regions of at least seven amino acids were retained for analysis. A Shannon entropy-derived clonality score and the Gini coefficient were used to measure diversity. In repertoire networks, the top 5000 CDR3 amino acid sequences were linked whenever an edit distance of one separated two sequences. For TRB CDR3 amino acid sequences, GLIPH2 was used to predict antigen specificity groups and MHC restriction. Known CMV, EBV, HIV or tissue antigen associations were flagged by matching CDR3 amino acid sequences against VDJdb and McPAS-TCR. Pre-ART, post-ART and control groups were compared with Wilcoxon signed-rank tests and Holm-Bonferroni correction. This is the immuneACCESS table as TCRdb keeps it, with only in-frame sequences that have V and J called. A part of the clones is gone; compared with another copy, unresolved V genes explain less than half, and the rest is unexplained. That table is the source of V, J and clone size, and D and trimming were worked out from the DNA. Here the sample has 35,000 to 45,000 clones; more than 80% occur a single time. Clones ranked in the top ten supply under 7% of the sample.

V is clipped by 4 bases and J by 9 bases, and the sequence between their germline boundaries is 7 bases long. From cysteine to phenylalanine, the CDR3 is 11 amino acids long. The CDR3 DNA has 33 bases and is translated from base 1. CDR1 is given as MNHEY and CDR2 as SMNVEV, both from the germline V gene (reference sequence). This clone was seen just once. Its antigen remains unidentified. No base quality information exists; no much larger clone differs at one position. The receptor comes from a man aged 30-40 years with HIV. The rearrangement combines TRBV27 with TRBJ2-1, with no D gene named confidently. The sample was unsorted PBMCs, taken 3.4 years after starting antiretroviral therapy. The CDR3 amino acid sequence is: CASSSGVEQFF. The DNA reads TGTGCCAGCAGTTCAGGCGTTGAGCAGTTCTTC.